The 22 T cell receptor beta chains reported below all come from one sample, sequenced in a study of blood T cells in healthy people across ages. Primed by a sample-barcoded 5' primer and a J-beta primer mix, a second PCR proceeded for about 6 to 12 cycles. TCRdb used MiXCR to reprocess the 5' RACE reads, holding one entry per CDR3 protein. The sample consists of 650,000 to 1,000,000 distinct CDR3 sequences, 46% of them appearing once. Sequences were obtained from blood. The receptors come from a man older than 75 in good health.

The gene calls are TRBV9 and TRBJ2-7; D might be TRBD1 (6 bases). The CDR3 spans 14 residues. CDR1 SGDLS and CDR2 YYNGEE come from the germline V gene. Trimming removed 0 bases at V and 4 bases at J, with 11 bases between. In DNA, the CDR3 is TGTGCCAGCAGCGTAGGTGAACAGGGATACGAGCAGTACTTC. Translated, it gives CASSVGEQGYEQYF.

The rearrangement links TRBV5-1 to TRBJ1-4; perhaps TRBD1 as D (6 bases). CDR1 is SGHRS and CDR2 is YFSETQ in the germline V gene. Between the trimmed V and J ends, which lost 4 bases and 3 bases, there was a span of 16 bases. This CDR3 comprises 16 residues. CDR3 sequence (DNA): TGCGCCAGCAGCGACGAGGTGGGACAAGCTAATGAAAAACTGTTTTTT. It codes for CASSDEVGQANEKLFF.

The chain is built from TRBV20-1 and TRBJ2-7, with 10 bases aligning to TRBD2. The CDR3 spans 13 residues. Germline loops: CDR1 DFQATT, CDR2 SNEGSKA (reference sequence). The V segment lost 6 bases and the J segment 4 bases; nucleotides outside the gene matches: 6. This chain's CDR3 is CSAGYSGRYEQYF. The DNA for the CDR3 is TGCAGTGCCGGTTATAGCGGGAGGTACGAGCAGTACTTC.

The rearrangement joins TRBV4-1 to TRBJ2-7; D gene uncertain. Germline values: CDR1 MGHRA, CDR2 YSYEKL. This CDR3 has 14 residues. Trimming stripped 4 bases from V and 0 bases from J, with 10 bases between. The DNA for the CDR3 is TGCGCCAGCAGCCGAACCACGGGCTCCTACGAGCAGTACTTC. This sequence encodes CASSRTTGSYEQYF.

This clonotype turned up a few times. The CDR3, as DNA: TGTGCCAGCAGTTGGGGTTCTCAGCCCCAGCATTTT. This codes for CASSWGSQPQHF. The J gene is TRBJ1-5, the V gene TRBV12-3 or TRBV12-4; D is unresolved. V was trimmed by 4 bases and J by 6 bases, leaving 7 bases between them. This CDR3 has 12 amino acids.

The V call is TRBV6-2 or TRBV6-3, the J call TRBJ2-1, with TRBD2 identical over 7 bases. The trim removed 8 bases at V and 15 bases at J, leaving 13 bases unmatched. Germline CDR1 is MNHEY and CDR2 is SVGEGT. This CDR3 has 12 amino acids. The CDR3 reads CASGTSDPSRFF. As DNA, the CDR3 is TGTGCCAGCGGAACTAGCGACCCATCTCGGTTCTTC.

V usage is TRBV9 and J usage is TRBJ2-1; unclear D gene. CDR1 SGDLS and CDR2 YYNGEE come from the germline V gene. Trimming took off 0 bases at V and 0 bases at J, with 7 bases between the two ends. This CDR3 contains 15 residues. For the CDR3, the DNA is TGTGCCAGCAGCGTAGTACCGGTCTCCTACAATGAGCAGTTCTTC. Amino acid sequence: CASSVVPVSYNEQFF.

The genes are TRBV10-3 and TRBJ1-6, with 11 positions matching TRBD1. Trimming cost V 2 bases and J 5 bases; bases outside gene matches: 5. Germline assignment: CDR1 ENHRY and CDR2 SYGVKD. The CDR3 has 17 amino acids. CDR3 nucleotide sequence: TGTGCCATCAGTGAGGCACCGGGACAGGGGGATAATTCACCCCTCCACTTT. It yields the protein CAISEAPGQGDNSPLHF.

This chain links TRBV28 with TRBJ1-2; TRBD1 matches at 7 bases. The CDR3 sequence is 15 residues long. The germline V gene encodes CDR1 MDHEN and CDR2 SYDVKM. V shed 6 bases, J shed 5 bases, and the junction held 12 bases outside the gene matches. The chain's CDR3 is CASSYSKGATYGYTF. CDR3 sequence (DNA): TGTGCCAGCAGCTACTCAAAGGGGGCTACGTATGGCTACACCTTC.

This clonotype has more than one count but fewer than ten. The chain is built from TRBV7-2 and TRBJ1-1; no reliable D call. The CDR3 has 15 residues. Germline assignment: CDR1 SGHTA and CDR2 FQGNSA. V was trimmed by 3 bases and J by 1 base, leaving 12 bases between them. The CDR3 nucleotides are TGTGCCAGCAGCTTGGGAGACTGGAGGAACACTGAAGCTTTCTTT. Its protein is CASSLGDWRNTEAFF.

Remarks on this clonotype: One end of the junction does not line up with germline, which may come from a read error. The rearrangement joins TRBV20-1 to TRBJ2-1; D possibly corresponds to TRBD2 (6 bases). This CDR3 contains 15 residues. From germline, CDR1 is DFQATT and CDR2 SNEGSKA (reference sequence). In DNA form, the CDR3 reads TGCAGCGCTAGAGACCTTTGGGTGACTAGGCATGAGCAGTTCTTC. The encoded protein is CSARDLWVTRHEQFF.

This clonotype appeared a single time. This could be a read error, since a much larger clone is one nucleotide away. DNA for the CDR3: TGCAGTGCTTTTAACCCGGGGACCCCCAATGTGCAGTTCTTC. Its protein product is CSAFNPGTPNVQFF. The genes are TRBV20-1 and TRBJ2-1; the D call may be TRBD1 or TRBD2 (5 bases each). Germline values: CDR1 DFQATT, CDR2 SNEGSKA (reference sequence). CDR3 length equals 14 residues.

The CDR3 nucleotides are TGTGCCAGCAGCAAAGGTACTAGCGGGGAGGAGCATCGGTACAATGAGCAGTTCTTC. It yields the protein CASSKGTSGEEHRYNEQFF. V and J are TRBV21-1 and TRBJ2-1; the listed D gene, TRBD2, was not tested against the DNA. TRBV21-1 is given as a pseudogene. This CDR3 is built from 19 residues.

This chain joins TRBV5-1 and TRBJ2-3, with D unclear. The CDR3 extends over 13 amino acids. CDR1 is SGHRS and CDR2 is YFSETQ in the germline V gene. V lost 3 bases and J 6 bases, leaving 11 bases between the germline ends. The CDR3, as DNA: TGCGCCAGCAGCTCTCAGGTCACGGATACGCAGTATTTT. Translation: CASSSQVTDTQYF.

In regard to this clonotype: This could be a read error, since a much larger clone is one nucleotide away. This chain connects TRBV4-2 to TRBJ2-1; 7 bases fit TRBD2. The CDR3 has 16 amino acids. CDR1 and CDR2 (germline): LGHNA, YNFKEQ. V gave up 7 bases and J gave up 0 bases; unmatched junction bases: 9. CDR3 residues: CASTQSGTGSYNEQFF. The CDR3 DNA is TGTGCCAGCACCCAGAGCGGGACCGGCTCCTACAATGAGCAGTTCTTC.

The V call is TRBV29-1, the J call TRBJ1-2; possibly TRBD1 for D (6 bases). V lost 4 bases and J lost 4, with 13 bases in between. This CDR3 region has 13 residues. The germline V gene encodes CDR1 SQVTM and CDR2 ANQGSEA. In DNA form, the CDR3 reads TGCAGCGTTGCCGGCGGGACAATCTATGGCTACACCTTC. It encodes CSVAGGTIYGYTF.

This chain joins TRBV25-1 and TRBJ1-1, with 12 bases matching TRBD1. Trimming cost V 3 bases and J 5 bases; bases outside gene matches: 10. The CDR3 runs to 17 residues. The germline V gene has CDR1 MGHDK and CDR2 SYGVNS. The CDR3 region is CASSDVGQGAMGTEAFF. The CDR3 DNA sequence: TGTGCCAGCAGTGATGTGGGACAGGGGGCAATGGGGACTGAAGCTTTCTTT.

This rearrangement joins TRBV12-3 or TRBV12-4 to TRBJ2-1; 7 bases align to TRBD2. Unmatched junction bases numbered 13, after V lost 7 bases and J lost 7 bases. This CDR3 region has 15 residues. CDR3 DNA: TGTGCCAGCACCTCAGGTCTAAGCGGGAAGAATGAGCAGTTCTTC. This codes for CASTSGLSGKNEQFF.

This sequence joins TRBV27 and TRBJ1-2, with a weak D call TRBD1 (6 bases). V lost 3 bases and J 8 bases, leaving 10 bases between the germline ends. This CDR3 is 12 amino acids long. Germline V gene sequence: CDR1 MNHEY, CDR2 SMNVEV (reference sequence). The chain's CDR3 is CASSFQGRGYTF. DNA of the CDR3: TGTGCCAGCAGTTTCCAGGGGAGAGGCTACACCTTC.

The J gene is TRBJ2-5, the V gene TRBV4-3; tentatively, D is TRBD1 (6 bases). V gave up 4 bases and J gave up 2 bases, with 17 bases separating them. The CDR3 spans 16 residues. Per germline, CDR1 LGHNA and CDR2 YSLEER. The CDR3 sequence is CASSRYGQSSQETQYF. CDR3 DNA: TGCGCCAGCAGCCGATACGGACAGTCAAGTCAAGAGACCCAGTACTTC.

As concerns this clonotype: This could be a read error, since a much larger clone is one nucleotide away. This chain links TRBV24-1 with TRBJ1-4; D call uncertain. The CDR3 extends over 17 amino acids. Germline loops: CDR1 KGHDR, CDR2 SFDVKD. Here the CDR3 reads CASSDLDLQQTNEKLFF. The CDR3 coding sequence is TGTGCCTCCAGTGATTTGGACCTCCAGCAAACTAATGAAAAACTGTTTTTT.

This clonotype has ten or more counts. This sequence joins TRBV27 and TRBJ1-2; D call uncertain. The V and J ends lost 6 bases and 3 bases respectively, with 11 bases between them. The V gene's germline CDR1 is MNHEY and CDR2 SMNVEV (reference sequence). There are 13 residues in the CDR3. The CDR3 bases are TGTGCCAGCAGAGATCGGGATGACTATGGCTACACCTTC. Translating gives CASRDRDDYGYTF.